This entry is about one T cell receptor (beta chain). As yet, its antigen is unknown. Measured with immunoSEQ multiplex PCR; TCRdb has only the in-frame clones, and not every one. The table includes approximately 150,000 clones, about 90% detected once. CDR3 length: 17 residues. CDR1 is SGHTA, CDR2 FQGNSA, per germline. Trimming cost V 3 bases and J 4 bases, with 19 bases left between them. The data are from a study of T cell responses to AZD1222 COVID-19 vaccine. Findings of the study overall: Donors, mostly white British, included more females; clonal diversity was possibly underestimated. Vaccine-associated CD4 TCRs spanned spike, dominant at 160-218 and 743-854.

Second-dose recipients at about 4 or about 12 weeks were treated as one pooled group. This sequence joins TRBV7-2 and TRBJ2-1; D is unclear. The source of this sequence is an adult who received the AZD1222 COVID-19 vaccine. This specimen was peripheral blood, taken 28 days after the second AZD1222 dose. The CDR3 spells CASSFLPRIAKYNEQFF. For the CDR3, the DNA is TGTGCCAGCAGCTTTCTCCCCCGCATAGCCAAATACAATGAGCAGTTCTTC.